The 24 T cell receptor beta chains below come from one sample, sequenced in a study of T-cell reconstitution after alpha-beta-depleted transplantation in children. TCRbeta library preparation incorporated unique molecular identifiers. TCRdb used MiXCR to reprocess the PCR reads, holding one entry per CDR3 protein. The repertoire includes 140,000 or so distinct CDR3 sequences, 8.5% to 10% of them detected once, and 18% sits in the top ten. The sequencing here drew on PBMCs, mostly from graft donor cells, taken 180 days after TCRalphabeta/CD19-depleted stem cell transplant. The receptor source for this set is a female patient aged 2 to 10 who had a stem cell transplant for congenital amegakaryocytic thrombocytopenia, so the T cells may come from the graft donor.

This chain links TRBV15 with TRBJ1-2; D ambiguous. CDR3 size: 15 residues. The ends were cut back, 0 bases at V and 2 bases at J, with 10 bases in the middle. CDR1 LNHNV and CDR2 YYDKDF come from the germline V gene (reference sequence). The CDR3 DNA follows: TGTGCCACCAGCAGAGAACGGCGCCCGAACTATGGCTACACCTTC. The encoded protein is CATSRERRPNYGYTF.

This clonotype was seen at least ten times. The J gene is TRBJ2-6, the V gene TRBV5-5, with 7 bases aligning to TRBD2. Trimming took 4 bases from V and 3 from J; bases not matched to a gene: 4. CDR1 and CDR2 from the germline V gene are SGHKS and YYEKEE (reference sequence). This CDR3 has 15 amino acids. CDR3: CASSLGGVGANVLTF. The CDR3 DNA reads TGTGCCAGCAGCCTGGGGGGGGTTGGGGCCAACGTCCTGACTTTC.

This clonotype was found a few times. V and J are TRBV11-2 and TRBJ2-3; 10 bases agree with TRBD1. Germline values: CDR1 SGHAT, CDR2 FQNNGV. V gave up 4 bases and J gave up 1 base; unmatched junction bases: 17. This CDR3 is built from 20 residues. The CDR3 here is CASSSHGTGERVPRTDTQYF. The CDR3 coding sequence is TGTGCCAGCAGCTCACACGGGACAGGGGAACGCGTGCCTCGCACAGATACGCAGTATTTT. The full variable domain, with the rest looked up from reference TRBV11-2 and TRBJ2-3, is EAGVAQSPRYKIIEKRQSVAFWCNPISGHATLYWYQQILGQGPKLLIQFQNNGVVDDSQLPKDRFSAERLKGVDSTLKIQPAKLEDSAVYLCASSSHGTGERVPRTDTQYFGPGTRLTVL.

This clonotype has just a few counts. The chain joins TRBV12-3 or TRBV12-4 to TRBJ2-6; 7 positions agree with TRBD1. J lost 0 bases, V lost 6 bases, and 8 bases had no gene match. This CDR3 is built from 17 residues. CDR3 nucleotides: TGTGCCAGCAGAAACAGGGGCCCATTCTCTGGGGCCAACGTCCTGACTTTC. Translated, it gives CASRNRGPFSGANVLTF.

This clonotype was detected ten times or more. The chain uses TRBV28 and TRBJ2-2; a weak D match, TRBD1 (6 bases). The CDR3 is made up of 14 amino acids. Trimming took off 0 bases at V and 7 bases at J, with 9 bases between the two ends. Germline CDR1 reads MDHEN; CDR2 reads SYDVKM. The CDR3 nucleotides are TGTGCCAGCAGTTTATGGGACAGAGACGGGGAGCTGTTTTTT. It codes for CASSLWDRDGELFF.

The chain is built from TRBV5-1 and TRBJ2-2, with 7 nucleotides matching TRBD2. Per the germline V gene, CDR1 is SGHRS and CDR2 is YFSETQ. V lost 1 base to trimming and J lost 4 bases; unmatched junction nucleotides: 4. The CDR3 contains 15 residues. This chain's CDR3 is CASSLPAGPTGELFF. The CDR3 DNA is TGCGCCAGCAGCTTGCCAGCGGGGCCCACCGGGGAGCTGTTTTTT.

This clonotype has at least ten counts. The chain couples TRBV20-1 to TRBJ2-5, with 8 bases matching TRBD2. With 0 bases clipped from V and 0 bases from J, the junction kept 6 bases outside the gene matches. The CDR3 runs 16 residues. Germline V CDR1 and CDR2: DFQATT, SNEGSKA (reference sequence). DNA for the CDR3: TGCAGTGCTAGAGATTCGGGACTAGTCTACCAAGAGACCCAGTACTTC. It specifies CSARDSGLVYQETQYF.

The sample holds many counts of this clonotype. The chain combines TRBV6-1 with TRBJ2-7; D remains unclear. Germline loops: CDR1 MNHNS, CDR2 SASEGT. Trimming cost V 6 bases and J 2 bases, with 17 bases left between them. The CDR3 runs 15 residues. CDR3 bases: TGTGCCAGCAGCCCTTGGAAGGAGTGGCCCTACGAGCAGTACTTC. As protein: CASSPWKEWPYEQYF.

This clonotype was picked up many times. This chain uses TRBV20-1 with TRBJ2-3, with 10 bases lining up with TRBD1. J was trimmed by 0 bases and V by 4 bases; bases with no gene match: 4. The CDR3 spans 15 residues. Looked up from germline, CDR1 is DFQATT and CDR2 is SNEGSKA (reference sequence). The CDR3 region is CSAKPGQGSTDTQYF. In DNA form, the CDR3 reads TGCAGTGCTAAGCCGGGACAGGGGAGCACAGATACGCAGTATTTT.

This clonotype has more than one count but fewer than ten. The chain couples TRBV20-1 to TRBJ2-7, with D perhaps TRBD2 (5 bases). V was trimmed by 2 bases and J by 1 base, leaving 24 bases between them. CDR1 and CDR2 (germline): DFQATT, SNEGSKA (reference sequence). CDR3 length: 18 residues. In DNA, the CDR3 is TGCAGTGCTAGAACAACTTTCGGGGTAACGGGTAGGTCCTACGAGCAGTACTTC. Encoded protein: CSARTTFGVTGRSYEQYF.

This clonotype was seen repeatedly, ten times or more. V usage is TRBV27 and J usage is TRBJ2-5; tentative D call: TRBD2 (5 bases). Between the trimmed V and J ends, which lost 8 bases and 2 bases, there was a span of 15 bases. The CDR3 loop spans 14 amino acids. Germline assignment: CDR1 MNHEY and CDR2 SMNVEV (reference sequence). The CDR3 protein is CASQKNREQETQYF. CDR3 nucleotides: TGTGCCAGCCAGAAAAACCGGGAACAAGAGACCCAGTACTTC.

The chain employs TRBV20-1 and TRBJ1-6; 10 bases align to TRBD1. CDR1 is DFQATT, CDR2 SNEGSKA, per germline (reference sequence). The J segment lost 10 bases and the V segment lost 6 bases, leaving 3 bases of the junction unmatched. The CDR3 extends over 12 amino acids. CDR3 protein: CSADRGNSPLHF. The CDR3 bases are TGCAGTGCGGACAGGGGGAACTCACCCCTCCACTTT.

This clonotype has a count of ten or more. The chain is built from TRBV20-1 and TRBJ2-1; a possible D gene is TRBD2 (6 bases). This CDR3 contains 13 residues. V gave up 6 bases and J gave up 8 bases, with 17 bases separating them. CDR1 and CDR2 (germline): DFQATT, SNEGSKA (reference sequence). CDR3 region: CSAPRLVSDEQFF. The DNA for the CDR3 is TGCAGTGCCCCGAGACTAGTATCCGATGAGCAGTTCTTC.

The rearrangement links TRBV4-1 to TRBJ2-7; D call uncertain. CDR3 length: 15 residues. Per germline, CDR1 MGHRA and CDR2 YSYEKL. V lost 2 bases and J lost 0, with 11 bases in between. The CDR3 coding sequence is TGCGCCAGCAGCCAAACACCAAACCCCTCCTACGAGCAGTACTTC. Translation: CASSQTPNPSYEQYF.

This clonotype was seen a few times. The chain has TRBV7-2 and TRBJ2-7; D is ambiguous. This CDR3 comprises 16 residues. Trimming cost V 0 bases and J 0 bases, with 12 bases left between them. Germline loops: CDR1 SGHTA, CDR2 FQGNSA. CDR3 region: CASSLAPGRPSYEQYF. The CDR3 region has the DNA TGTGCCAGCAGCTTAGCACCCGGCCGGCCCTCCTACGAGCAGTACTTC.

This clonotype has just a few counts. The CDR3 protein is CASSLVLGAEAFF. The CDR3 region has the DNA TGTGCCAGCAGCTTAGTACTCGGGGCTGAAGCTTTCTTT. This sequence joins TRBV7-9 and TRBJ1-1; D is ambiguous. The CDR3 covers 13 residues. Germline V gene data show CDR1 as SEHNR and CDR2 as FQNEAQ (reference sequence). Deletions cut 1 base from V and 6 bases from J, with 9 bases between.

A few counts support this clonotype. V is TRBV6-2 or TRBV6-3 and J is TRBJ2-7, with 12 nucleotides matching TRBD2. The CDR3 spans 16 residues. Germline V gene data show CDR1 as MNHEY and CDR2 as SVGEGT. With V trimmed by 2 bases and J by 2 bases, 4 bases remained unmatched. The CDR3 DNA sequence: TGTGCCAGCAGTTACCCGGGACTAGCGGGTACCTACGAGCAGTACTTC. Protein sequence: CASSYPGLAGTYEQYF.

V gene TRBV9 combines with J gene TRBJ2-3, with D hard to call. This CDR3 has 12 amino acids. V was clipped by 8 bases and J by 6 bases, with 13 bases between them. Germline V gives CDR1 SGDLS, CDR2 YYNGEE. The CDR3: CASNSVTDTQYF. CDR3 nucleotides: TGTGCCAGTAATTCCGTCACGGATACGCAGTATTTT.

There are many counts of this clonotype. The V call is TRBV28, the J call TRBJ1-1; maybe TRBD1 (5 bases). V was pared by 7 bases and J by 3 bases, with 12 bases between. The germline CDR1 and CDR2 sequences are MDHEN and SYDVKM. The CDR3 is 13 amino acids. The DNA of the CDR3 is TGTGCCAGCAATAGGGTGGGGGACACTGAAGCTTTCTTT. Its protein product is CASNRVGDTEAFF.

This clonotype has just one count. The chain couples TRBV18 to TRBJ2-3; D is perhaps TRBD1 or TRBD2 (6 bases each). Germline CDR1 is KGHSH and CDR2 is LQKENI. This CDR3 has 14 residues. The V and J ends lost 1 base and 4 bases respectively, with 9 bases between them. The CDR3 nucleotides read TGTGCCAGCTCACCACTCGGGGGCGCAGATACGCAGTATTTT. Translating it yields CASSPLGGADTQYF.

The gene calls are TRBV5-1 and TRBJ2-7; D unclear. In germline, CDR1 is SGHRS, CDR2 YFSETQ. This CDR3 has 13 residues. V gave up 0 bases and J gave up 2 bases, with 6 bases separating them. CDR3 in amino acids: CASSLDWAYEQYF. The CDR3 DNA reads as TGCGCCAGCAGCTTGGACTGGGCCTACGAGCAGTACTTC.

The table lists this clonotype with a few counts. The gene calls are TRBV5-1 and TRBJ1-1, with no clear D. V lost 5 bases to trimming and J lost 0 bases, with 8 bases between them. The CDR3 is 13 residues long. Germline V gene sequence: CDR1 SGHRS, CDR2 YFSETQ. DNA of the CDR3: TGCGCCAGCAGACGTGGGATGAACACTGAAGCTTTCTTT. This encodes CASRRGMNTEAFF. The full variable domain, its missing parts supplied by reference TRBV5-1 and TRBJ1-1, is KAGVTQTPRYLIKTRGQQVTLSCSPISGHRSVSWYQQTPGQGLQFLFEYFSETQRNKGNFPGRFSGRQFSNSRSEMNVSTLELGDSALYLCASRRGMNTEAFFGQGTRLTVV.

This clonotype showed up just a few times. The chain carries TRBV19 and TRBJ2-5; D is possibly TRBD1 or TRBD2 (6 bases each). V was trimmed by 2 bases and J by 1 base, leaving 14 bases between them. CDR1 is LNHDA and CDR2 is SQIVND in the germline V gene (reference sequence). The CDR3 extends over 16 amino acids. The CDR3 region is CASSIRGVRSQETQYF. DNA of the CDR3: TGTGCCAGTAGTATAAGGGGGGTAAGGAGCCAAGAGACCCAGTACTTC.

CDR3 residues: CASSSPFWETQYF. The CDR3 DNA reads as TGTGCCAGCAGTTCTCCCTTTTGGGAGACCCAGTACTTC. V usage is TRBV27 and J usage is TRBJ2-5, with no clear D. CDR1 and CDR2 from the germline V gene are MNHEY and SMNVEV (reference sequence). V was cut by 4 bases and J by 5 bases, with 11 bases left in between. CDR3 length: 13 residues.